This entry lists 26 T cell receptor beta chains sequenced from one sample in a study of T cell repertoires in cytomegalovirus infection. TCRdb analysed the reads with MiXCR anew, one entry per CDR3 protein. The data show roughly 730,000 distinct CDR3 sequences, roughly 30% seen once. Their antigens are not known. Source: cultured PBMCs, taken from culture after CMV antigen stimulation. Receptors originate from a human donor in good health (CMV status not recorded). Some clones in this sample may be carry-over from other donors' samples.

The gene calls are TRBV10-3 and TRBJ2-5; D may be TRBD2 (6 bases). The CDR3 spans 13 residues. Trimming left V 6 bases short and J 2 bases short, with 10 bases between. Germline V gives CDR1 ENHRY, CDR2 SYGVKD. The CDR3 DNA is TGTGCCATCAGCAGGGACTTACAAGAGACCCAGTACTTC. Its translation: CAISRDLQETQYF.

CDR3 nucleotide sequence: TGTGCCAGCAGGGAGGGGACCCAGTACTTC. As protein: CASREGTQYF. The rearrangement links TRBV2 to TRBJ2-5; a weak D match, TRBD2 (6 bases). Germline V CDR1 and CDR2: SNHLY, FYNNEI. There are 10 residues in the CDR3. The V gene lost 6 bases and the J gene lost 7 bases, with 6 bases spanning the gap.

This clonotype turned up a few times. The chain is built from TRBV10-3 and TRBJ2-5; 8 positions match TRBD2. From germline, CDR1 is ENHRY and CDR2 SYGVKD. This CDR3 is 15 amino acids long. V shed 11 bases and J 3 bases; nucleotides not matched to a gene: 14. The CDR3 reads CASGTQRGPKETQYF. The DNA for the CDR3 is TGTGCCTCGGGAACTCAGCGGGGGCCCAAAGAGACCCAGTACTTC.

The chain couples TRBV7-2 to TRBJ2-2, with 8 bases matching TRBD2. Looked up from germline, CDR1 is SGHTA and CDR2 is FQGNSA. The CDR3 covers 16 residues. Unmatched junction bases numbered 7, after V lost 3 bases and J lost 4 bases. CDR3 protein: CASSFRGGPSTGELFF. The CDR3 DNA reads TGTGCCAGCAGCTTTCGGGGGGGCCCGAGCACCGGGGAGCTGTTTTTT.

The V call is TRBV7-8, the J call TRBJ2-7; TRBD1 matches 8 bases. After removal of 1 base from V and 6 bases from J, the junction contained 14 bases not matched to a gene. In germline, CDR1 is SGHVS, CDR2 FQNEAQ. The CDR3 runs to 17 residues. CDR3 sequence (DNA): TGTGCCAGCAGCTTAGTTCGCCCCGGGACAGGTTCGACCGAGCAGTACTTC. It yields the protein CASSLVRPGTGSTEQYF.

This chain joins TRBV4-3 and TRBJ2-1; 7 bases line up with TRBD2. The CDR3 loop spans 17 amino acids. J was trimmed by 4 bases and V by 0 bases; bases with no gene match: 9. In germline, CDR1 is LGHNA, CDR2 YSLEER. The CDR3 nucleotides are TGCGCCAGCAGCCAAGATCCCGGGGGGACCGTTTACAATGAGCAGTTCTTC. Protein sequence: CASSQDPGGTVYNEQFF.

This clonotype has only a few counts. The chain joins TRBV19 to TRBJ1-1, with D unresolved. The V end lost 7 bases, the J end lost 0 bases, and 15 bases lay between the germline ends. The CDR3 has 15 residues. Germline V gene sequence: CDR1 LNHDA, CDR2 SQIVND (reference sequence). In DNA form, the CDR3 reads TGTGCCAGTACCCAGCAGGTCCTACTGAACACTGAAGCTTTCTTT. It encodes CASTQQVLLNTEAFF.

This clonotype was seen a handful of times. This chain joins TRBV12-3 or TRBV12-4 and TRBJ2-1; D perhaps matches TRBD2 (5 bases). This CDR3 comprises 16 residues. The germline V and J ends were trimmed by 4 bases and 3 bases, with 16 bases remaining between them. The CDR3 loop is CASSYEDLQNYNEQFF. CDR3 sequence (DNA): TGTGCCAGCAGTTATGAGGACTTGCAGAACTACAATGAGCAGTTCTTC.

This clonotype came up many times. The V gene is TRBV12-3 or TRBV12-4, the J gene TRBJ1-1, with 9 bases lining up with TRBD1. V was clipped by 7 bases and J by 0 bases; unmatched bases: 12. This CDR3 contains 17 residues. CDR3: CASKPHLGTGMNTEAFF. The CDR3 nucleotides are TGTGCCAGCAAACCTCATCTCGGGACAGGGATGAACACTGAAGCTTTCTTT.

This clonotype was detected ten times or more. This chain joins TRBV7-8 and TRBJ1-5; TRBD1 agrees at 7 bases. Germline CDR1 SGHVS, CDR2 FQNEAQ. V trimming: 5 bases; J trimming: 4 bases; junction bases outside the gene matches: 8. The CDR3 contains 15 residues. The CDR3 sequence: CASSPARTGNQPQHF. For the CDR3, the DNA is TGTGCCAGCAGCCCAGCCCGGACAGGTAATCAGCCCCAGCATTTT. Variable domain in full (rest from reference TRBV7-8 and TRBJ1-5): GAGVSQSPRYKVAKRGQDVALRCDPISGHVSLFWYQQALGQGPEFLTYFQNEAQLDKSGLPSDRFFAERPEGSVSTLKIQRTQQEDSAVYLCASSPARTGNQPQHFGDGTRLSIL.

This clonotype was found a few times. The chain employs TRBV6-1 and TRBJ2-7, with 8 bases identical to TRBD2. The V segment lost 11 bases and the J segment 2 bases; nucleotides outside the gene matches: 14. In germline, CDR1 is MNHNS, CDR2 SASEGT. The CDR3 length is 15 residues. This CDR3 is CAGCGRRGLPYEQYF. The CDR3 DNA sequence: TGTGCCGGCTGCGGGAGGCGGGGGCTTCCCTACGAGCAGTACTTC.

This clonotype was seen only a few times. The chain is built from TRBV5-4 and TRBJ2-3; 12 bases are a match to TRBD2. The CDR3 contains 16 residues. Germline V gene sequence: CDR1 SGHNT, CDR2 YYREEE (reference sequence). V lost 4 bases to trimming and J lost 7 bases; unmatched junction nucleotides: 10. Here the CDR3 reads CASSPRTSGTGYTQYF. The CDR3 DNA reads as TGTGCCAGCAGCCCCCGGACTAGCGGGACTGGATATACGCAGTATTTT.

The table lists this clonotype with a few counts. The CDR3, as DNA: TGTGCCAACGGACCTGAAGGGAGGACAGGTCCGAAGACCTTC. Protein product: CANGPEGRTGPKTF. The chain recombines TRBV2 with TRBJ1-2, with 7 bases identical to TRBD1. The germline gives CDR1 SNHLY, CDR2 FYNNEI. The CDR3 length is 14 residues. Losses at the gene ends were 10 bases for V and 14 bases for J; bases not matched to a gene: 22.

CDR3 DNA sequence: TGTGCCATCGCCGACGCGAGGGGGATGGCGGGGGGGCCGGAGACCCAGTACTTC. This sequence encodes CAIADARGMAGGPETQYF. The chain combines TRBV10-3 with TRBJ2-5; 9 bases fit TRBD2. The CDR3 is made up of 18 amino acids. Germline CDR1 reads ENHRY; CDR2 reads SYGVKD. J was trimmed by 5 bases and V by 8 bases; bases with no gene match: 21.

This chain links TRBV14 with TRBJ1-6; maybe TRBD1 (5 bases). The CDR3 is 13 amino acids. V was cut by 8 bases and J by 8 bases, with 13 bases left in between. Germline V gives CDR1 SGHDN, CDR2 FVKESK. This CDR3 reads CASQWTPHSPLHF. For the CDR3, the DNA is TGTGCCAGCCAGTGGACACCGCATTCACCCCTCCACTTT.

This chain uses TRBV7-2 with TRBJ1-4; no firm D call. The germline CDR1 and CDR2 sequences are SGHTA and FQGNSA. This CDR3 is built from 14 residues. Trimming removed 3 bases at V and 8 bases at J, with 13 bases between. Here the CDR3 DNA reads TGTGCCAGCAGCTTTCCCGGGGTGGGAGAAAAACTGTTTTTT. This sequence encodes CASSFPGVGEKLFF.

This clonotype was counted ten times or more. The chain recombines TRBV7-2 with TRBJ2-7, with TRBD1 as a possible D gene (6 bases). CDR3 length: 15 residues. Germline CDR1 is SGHTA and CDR2 is FQGNSA. V was clipped by 2 bases and J by 4 bases, with 15 bases between them. The CDR3 region is CASSLFQGLLYEQYF. In nucleotides, the CDR3 is TGTGCCAGCAGCTTATTTCAGGGGCTCTTATACGAGCAGTACTTC. The full variable domain, in which reference TRBV7-2 and TRBJ2-7 provide the parts outside the CDR3, is GAGVSQSPSNKVTEKGKDVELRCDPISGHTALYWYRQSLGQGLEFLIYFQGNSAPDKSGLPSDRFSAERTGGSVSTLTIQRTQQEDSAVYLCASSLFQGLLYEQYFGPGTRLTVT.

This clonotype was found a few times. The chain has TRBV5-6 and TRBJ2-3; the match to TRBD1 covers 7 bases. The ends lost 3 bases at V and 2 bases at J; junction bases unmatched: 6. The CDR3 has 15 amino acids. CDR1 is SGHDT, CDR2 YYEEEE, per germline. The CDR3 region is CASSSTGAITDTQYF. CDR3 sequence (DNA): TGTGCCAGCAGCTCTACAGGGGCCATCACAGATACGCAGTATTTT.

This clonotype occurred a few times. This chain uses TRBV6-5 with TRBJ1-6; D gene unclear. CDR1 is MNHEY, CDR2 SVGAGI, per germline. V lost 9 bases to trimming and J lost 4 bases, with 13 bases between them. The CDR3 sequence is 14 residues long. CDR3: CASSREGYNSPLHF. As DNA, the CDR3 is TGTGCCAGTTCTCGAGAAGGGTATAATTCACCCCTCCACTTT.

The gene calls are TRBV7-2 and TRBJ2-5; TRBD2 matches at 7 bases. Per the germline V gene, CDR1 is SGHTA and CDR2 is FQGNSA. This CDR3 has 14 amino acids. Trimming removed 6 bases from V and 2 bases from J; junction bases left unmatched: 6. CDR3: CASSSPSGQETQYF. CDR3 sequence (DNA): TGTGCCAGCAGTTCTCCTAGCGGACAAGAGACCCAGTACTTC. Combining the CDR3 with reference TRBV7-2 and TRBJ2-5 gives the whole variable domain GAGVSQSPSNKVTEKGKDVELRCDPISGHTALYWYRQSLGQGLEFLIYFQGNSAPDKSGLPSDRFSAERTGGSVSTLTIQRTQQEDSAVYLCASSSPSGQETQYFGPGTRLLVL.

This chain connects TRBV19 to TRBJ2-2, with 12 bases identical to TRBD2. The CDR3 has 16 amino acids. V shed 6 bases and J 6 bases; nucleotides not matched to a gene: 8. CDR1 is LNHDA, CDR2 SQIVND, per germline (reference sequence). This CDR3 is CASRSLAGGYAGELFF. CDR3 bases: TGTGCCAGTAGGTCACTAGCGGGGGGCTATGCCGGGGAGCTGTTTTTT. The entire variable domain, with the rest obtained from reference TRBV19 and TRBJ2-2, is as follows: DGGITQSPKYLFRKEGQNVTLSCEQNLNHDAMYWYRQDPGQGLRLIYYSQIVNDFQKGDIAEGYSVSREKKESFPLTVTSAQKNPTAFYLCASRSLAGGYAGELFFGEGSRLTVL.

The chain couples TRBV20-1 to TRBJ2-7; 7 nucleotides align to TRBD1. Germline CDR1 is DFQATT and CDR2 is SNEGSKA (reference sequence). This CDR3 has 14 amino acids. The V gene end was trimmed by 5 bases and the J gene end by 2 bases; junction bases not matched to a gene: 9. This chain's CDR3 is CSARTRDRAYEQYF. CDR3 DNA sequence: TGCAGTGCTCGCACCCGGGACAGAGCCTACGAGCAGTACTTC.

CDR3 residues: CASRPLAGGFSGANVLTF. CDR3 bases: TGTGCCAGCAGACCACTAGCGGGAGGCTTCTCTGGGGCCAACGTCCTGACTTTC. The chain couples TRBV6-2 or TRBV6-3 to TRBJ2-6, with TRBD2 identical over 12 bases. V lost 6 bases to trimming and J lost 0 bases; unmatched junction nucleotides: 6. The CDR3 contains 18 residues. Germline CDR1 and CDR2: MNHEY and SVGEGT.

This clonotype was observed at least ten times. The chain is built from TRBV7-9 and TRBJ1-2; D gene ambiguous. Germline CDR1 is SEHNR and CDR2 is FQNEAQ (reference sequence). V gave up 5 bases and J gave up 6 bases, with 16 bases separating them. This CDR3 has 14 residues. DNA of the CDR3: TGTGCCAGCAGCCACCCCTTGCAACCAGATGGCTACACCTTC. It encodes CASSHPLQPDGYTF.

This clonotype was counted a few times. The chain links TRBV11-2 to TRBJ2-3; D is undetermined. The CDR3 covers 12 residues. Trimming stripped 5 bases from V and 5 bases from J, with 8 bases between. Germline CDR1 is SGHAT and CDR2 is FQNNGV. Here the CDR3 DNA reads TGTGCCAGCAGCCGCGTGAGAGATACGCAGTATTTT. Protein: CASSRVRDTQYF.

This chain joins TRBV12-3 or TRBV12-4 and TRBJ1-3, with D uncertain. The CDR3 contains 15 residues. Trimming cost V 6 bases and J 0 bases, with 12 bases left between them. The CDR3 sequence: CASRRDASSGNTIYF. DNA for the CDR3: TGTGCCAGCAGACGAGACGCGAGCTCTGGAAACACCATATATTTT.